There are many counts of the clone carrying this T cell receptor (beta chain). This record comes from a study of neurological immune-mediated disorders. Synthesis of cDNA was accomplished via 5'RACE employing 10-nucleotide random UMIs. TCRdb passed the 5' RACE reads through MiXCR, listing each CDR3 protein once. This sample yields tens of thousands of distinct CDR3 sequences, of which more than 2% are seen a single time; 2% to 2.5% belongs to the top ten. V lost 2 bases, J lost 0 bases, and 5 bases stayed unmatched. Per germline, CDR1 SGDLS and CDR2 YYNGEE. This CDR3 is 16 amino acids long. Sequenced input: PBMCs. The TCR comes from a woman in her forties or fifties with multiple sclerosis. The V call is TRBV9, the J call TRBJ1-3; the match to TRBD1 covers 7 bases. The CDR3 protein is CASSVSTGSSGNTIYF. The CDR3 region has the DNA TGTGCCAGCAGCGTCTCGACAGGGAGCTCTGGAAACACCATATATTTT.